These 2 T cell receptor beta chains originate from one sample sequenced in a study of control samples from healthy donors and cancer patients. The method was immunoSEQ multiplex PCR; TCRdb's version includes in-frame clones alone and lacks a portion of them. The table has some 95,000 clones, roughly 90% seen once. Sequencing input: blood. These receptors all stem from a human donor in good health. The donor label of this sample is uncertain.

The chain couples TRBV6-1 to TRBJ1-5; D not certain. V dropped 0 bases and J dropped 6 bases, with 9 bases sitting between them. Germline values: CDR1 MNHNS, CDR2 SASEGT. The CDR3 runs to 14 residues. CDR3 bases: TGTGCCAGCAGTGAAGCGCCCCCCCGTCAGCCCCAGCATTTT. Encoded protein: CASSEAPPRQPQHF.

The chain uses TRBV3-1 (or the pseudogene TRBV3-2) and TRBJ2-1; TRBD2 agrees at 11 bases. V shed 0 bases, J shed 3 bases, and the junction held 13 bases outside the gene matches. The length of the CDR3 is 20 residues. CDR1 and CDR2 (germline): LGHDT, YNNKEL (reference sequence). The CDR3 here is CASSQEVLAGGPNSYNEQFF. CDR3 in DNA: TGTGCCAGCAGCCAAGAGGTGCTAGCGGGGGGCCCAAACAGCTACAATGAGCAGTTCTTC.